This T cell receptor (beta chain) stems from a study of T cells in women clearing cervical HPV infection. Study as a whole: Cases were women with histologically confirmed HPV16-related CIN3 or worse, including a couple of invasive cancers.

Note on this clone: The read terminates 3 residues before the CDR3 end, so the remaining end is supplied by the germline J gene.

Trimming cost V 3 bases and J 3 bases, with 14 bases left between them. This CDR3 is built from 15 residues. Germline V gene lookup returns CDR1 LNHDA and CDR2 SQIVND (reference sequence). Generated by immunoSEQ multiplex PCR, the TCRdb table keeps only in-frame clones and is missing some. The listing contains approximately 30,000 clones. The sequence derives from a woman aged 18-70 years with a cervical HPV16 infection that either progressed to CIN3+ or cleared (not recorded which). The genes are TRBV19 and TRBJ1-1; possibly TRBD1 for D (5 bases). Sequenced input: blood buffy coat. CDR3 DNA, as far as it was read: TGTGCCAGTAGTATTTCCGGGGGTTGGGACACTGAA. Encoded protein: CASSISGGWDTE. Given in full, the CDR3 is CASSISGGWDTEAFF.